One T cell receptor (beta chain) is described in this entry. A far bigger clonotype differs at one base, so this is likely a read error. Two rounds of multiplex PCR amplified TCR beta CDR3 from genomic DNA. TRBV and TRBJ genes each had their own specific primers in first-round PCR. MiXCR, run by TCRdb on the multiplex PCR reads, gives a single entry per CDR3 protein. The sample yields around 30,000 distinct CDR3 sequences, around 34% seen once. The CDR3 length is 11 residues. Germline CDR1 MNHEY, CDR2 SVGEGT. V lost 4 bases to trimming and J lost 3 bases, with 3 bases between them. This specimen belongs to a study of prognosis after radiotherapy for stage I lung cancer.

The TCR sequence derives from a donor over 45 with non-small cell lung cancer. The chain has TRBV6-2 or TRBV6-3 and TRBJ1-1, with D unresolved. The starting material was PBMCs, obtained before or after stereotactic body radiation therapy (not recorded which). CDR3 protein: CASSLDTEAFF. In nucleotides, the CDR3 is TGTGCCAGCAGTTTGGACACTGAAGCTTTCTTT.